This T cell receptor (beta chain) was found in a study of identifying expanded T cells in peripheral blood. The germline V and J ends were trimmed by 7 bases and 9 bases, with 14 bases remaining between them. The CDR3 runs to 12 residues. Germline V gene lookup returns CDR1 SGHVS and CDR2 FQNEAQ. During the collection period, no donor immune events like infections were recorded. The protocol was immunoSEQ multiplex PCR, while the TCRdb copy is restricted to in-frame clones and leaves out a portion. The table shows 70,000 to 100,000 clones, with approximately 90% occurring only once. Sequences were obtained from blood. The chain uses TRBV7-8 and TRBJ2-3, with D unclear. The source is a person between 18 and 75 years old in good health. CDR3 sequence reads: CASTVGFSTQYF. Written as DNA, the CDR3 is TGTGCCAGCACCGTCGGGTTCTCAACGCAGTATTTT.